Below, 21 T cell receptor beta chains from the same sample are listed, as sequenced in a study of cytomegalovirus exposure and HLA in healthy donors. This PCR relied on a set of 60 Vbeta primers and 13 Jbeta primers. The data were produced by immunoSEQ multiplex PCR, yet TCRdb's version contains in-frame clones alone and is incomplete. This sample contains under 75,000 clones. The sequenced sample was PBMCs. The origin of the receptors is a female donor in good health and CMV-seropositive.

The chain joins TRBV19 to TRBJ2-7; D may be TRBD1 (5 bases). Germline lookup yields CDR1 LNHDA and CDR2 SQIVND (reference sequence). V dropped 5 bases and J dropped 3 bases, with 11 bases sitting between them. The CDR3 runs 13 residues. The CDR3, as DNA: TGTGCCAGTAGTCAGGGCCTAGTCTACGAGCAGTACTTC. Amino acids: CASSQGLVYEQYF.

The J gene is TRBJ2-1, the V gene TRBV4-3, with TRBD1 matching over 10 bases. V shed 5 bases, J shed 2 bases, and the junction held 3 bases outside the gene matches. There are 15 residues in the CDR3. From germline, CDR1 is LGHNA and CDR2 YSLEER. CDR3 residues: CASSSGQGTYNEQFF. The DNA of the CDR3 is TGCGCCAGCAGCTCGGGACAGGGGACCTACAATGAGCAGTTCTTC.

The V gene is TRBV19, the J gene TRBJ1-5, with 8 bases aligning to TRBD1. Looked up from germline, CDR1 is LNHDA and CDR2 is SQIVND (reference sequence). The CDR3 consists of 16 residues. V shed 5 bases and J 2 bases; nucleotides not matched to a gene: 8. CDR3 region: CASSRAGGSGNQPQHF. For the CDR3, the DNA is TGTGCCAGTAGTCGGGCAGGGGGCTCTGGCAATCAGCCCCAGCATTTT.

V and J are TRBV11-2 and TRBJ2-7, with 10 positions matching TRBD1. J was trimmed by 6 bases and V by 4 bases; bases with no gene match: 6. CDR3 length equals 14 residues. Germline assignment: CDR1 SGHAT and CDR2 FQNNGV. The CDR3 DNA follows: TGTGCCAGCAGCTCATGGACAGGGGGTCGCGAGCAGTACTTC. It yields the protein CASSSWTGGREQYF.

The rearrangement links TRBV5-1 to TRBJ1-1, with D unclear. Trimming cost V 0 bases and J 7 bases, with 19 bases left between them. This CDR3 comprises 16 residues. The germline V gene has CDR1 SGHRS and CDR2 YFSETQ. CDR3 DNA sequence: TGCGCCAGCAGCTTGGGGCCGTATGAGGGAGAGGGTGAAGCTTTCTTT. This codes for CASSLGPYEGEGEAFF.

The CDR3 DNA sequence: TGTGCCAGCAGCCCGGAACCCACCCGGGGTTACGAGCAGTACTTC. This encodes CASSPEPTRGYEQYF. The gene calls are TRBV7-8 and TRBJ2-7, with a tentative D call TRBD2 (5 bases). The CDR3 runs to 15 residues. CDR1 and CDR2 from the germline V gene are SGHVS and FQNEAQ. V lost 5 bases and J lost 4, with 18 bases in between.

The chain joins TRBV6-5 to TRBJ1-1; D perhaps matches TRBD1 (6 bases). The ends were cut back, 5 bases at V and 3 bases at J, with 10 bases in the middle. The CDR3 runs 13 residues. Germline values: CDR1 MNHEY, CDR2 SVGAGI. CDR3 residues: CASSVNRDTEAFF. The CDR3 DNA reads TGTGCCAGCAGTGTTAACAGGGACACTGAAGCTTTCTTT.

The chain is built from TRBV4-1 and TRBJ1-3; D gene uncertain. Germline V gives CDR1 MGHRA, CDR2 YSYEKL. Trimming took off 3 bases at V and 4 bases at J, with 7 bases between the two ends. This CDR3 has 13 residues. DNA for the CDR3: TGCGCCAGCAGCCACTCGGAGGGAAACACCATATATTTT. Translation: CASSHSEGNTIYF.

The chain recombines TRBV6-4 with TRBJ2-1; TRBD2 aligns across 9 bases. The CDR3 loop spans 13 amino acids. Germline V gene lookup returns CDR1 MRHNA and CDR2 SNTAGT. V was clipped by 2 bases and J by 8 bases; unmatched bases: 1. This CDR3 is CASSDAGGHEQFF. CDR3 nucleotides: TGTGCCAGCAGTGACGCGGGAGGGCATGAGCAGTTCTTC.

V usage is TRBV19 and J usage is TRBJ2-1, with TRBD2 identical over 7 bases. Trimming took 5 bases from V and 8 from J; bases not matched to a gene: 12. Germline CDR1 LNHDA, CDR2 SQIVND (reference sequence). CDR3 length: 15 amino acids. The CDR3 loop is CASSSRAGAVDEQFF. CDR3 sequence (DNA): TGTGCCAGTAGTTCTAGGGCGGGAGCGGTCGATGAGCAGTTCTTC.

The CDR3 sequence is CAWNTGLTAEAFF. In nucleotides, the CDR3 is TGTGCCTGGAATACAGGGCTGACGGCTGAAGCTTTCTTT. The genes are TRBV30 and TRBJ1-1; possibly TRBD1 for D (6 bases). This CDR3 has 13 amino acids. Trimming removed 4 bases at V and 6 bases at J, with 15 bases between. Germline-derived CDR1 and CDR2 are GTSNPN and SVGIG (reference sequence). Supplemented by reference TRBV30 and TRBJ1-1, the full variable domain reads SQTIHQWPATLVQPVGSPLSLECTVEGTSNPNLYWYRQAAGRGLQLLFYSVGIGQISSEVPQNLSASRPQDRQFILSSKKLLLSDSGFYLCAWNTGLTAEAFFGQGTRLTVV.

The chain employs TRBV6-5 and TRBJ1-2; D gene ambiguous. V dropped 3 bases and J dropped 0 bases, with 11 bases sitting between them. This CDR3 has 15 residues. From germline, CDR1 is MNHEY and CDR2 SVGAGI. The CDR3 DNA is TGTGCCAGCAGTTATAACCCCGGGACTAACTATGGCTACACCTTC. Translated, it gives CASSYNPGTNYGYTF.

The rearrangement joins TRBV6-1 to TRBJ2-7; possibly TRBD1 for D (7 bases). CDR1 MNHNS and CDR2 SASEGT come from the germline V gene. The CDR3 is 16 residues long. The V end lost 0 bases, the J end lost 4 bases, and 16 bases lay between the germline ends. The CDR3 loop reads CASSEAFQTGTYEQYF. CDR3 in DNA: TGTGCCAGCAGTGAAGCGTTCCAGACAGGGACTTACGAGCAGTACTTC.

This CDR3 reads CASSEFGTTEAFF. The CDR3 region has the DNA TGTGCCAGCAGTGAATTTGGCACCACTGAAGCTTTCTTT. The rearrangement joins TRBV25-1 to TRBJ1-1; D not certain. V dropped 1 base and J dropped 4 bases, with 7 bases sitting between them. The CDR3 length is 13 residues. Germline CDR1 reads MGHDK; CDR2 reads SYGVNS.

The chain links TRBV5-1 to TRBJ2-3; TRBD2 matches at 8 bases. V was pared by 5 bases and J by 0 bases, with 5 bases of the junction left unmatched. CDR3 size: 15 residues. Germline V gene lookup returns CDR1 SGHRS and CDR2 YFSETQ. CDR3 amino acids: CASSPSGRSTDTQYF. Written as DNA, the CDR3 is TGCGCCAGCAGTCCAAGCGGGAGAAGCACAGATACGCAGTATTTT.

The chain uses TRBV18 and TRBJ2-3; 13 bases fit TRBD2. Germline V CDR1 and CDR2: KGHSH, LQKENI. CDR3 length: 18 amino acids. After removal of 1 base from V and 2 bases from J, the junction contained 6 bases not matched to a gene. The CDR3 region has the DNA TGTGCCAGCTCACCACGAAAGGGACTAGCGGGGTACACAGATACGCAGTATTTT. Residues: CASSPRKGLAGYTDTQYF.

This chain connects TRBV23-1 to TRBJ1-2; D is unresolved. TRBV23-1 is filed as an ORF, its function uncertain. V was pared by 6 bases and J by 8 bases, with 7 bases between. The CDR3 is made up of 10 amino acids. CDR3 in DNA: TGCGCCAGCAGGAGCGGGGGCTACACCTTC. Protein product: CASRSGGYTF.

The chain is built from TRBV4-2 and TRBJ2-7; 12 bases line up with TRBD2. Unmatched junction bases numbered 6, after V lost 1 base and J lost 5 bases. The length of the CDR3 is 16 residues. The germline V gene has CDR1 LGHNA and CDR2 YNFKEQ. The CDR3 reads CASSQGLAGGSDEQYF. The CDR3 bases are TGTGCCAGCAGCCAAGGGCTAGCGGGAGGGTCTGACGAGCAGTACTTC.

J is TRBJ1-1 and V is TRBV10-1; 7 nucleotides agree with TRBD1. CDR3 length: 14 residues. Germline V lookup: CDR1 WNHNN, CDR2 SYGVQD (reference sequence). V shed 7 bases and J 1 base; nucleotides not matched to a gene: 6. The CDR3 here is CASNSGTANTEAFF. The CDR3 DNA reads as TGCGCCAGCAATTCCGGGACAGCGAACACTGAAGCTTTCTTT.

CDR3 protein: CASSYLQGPNTEAFF. DNA for the CDR3: TGTGCCAGCAGTTACCTACAGGGACCAAACACTGAAGCTTTCTTT. The chain carries TRBV6-6 and TRBJ1-1; a weak D match, TRBD1 (6 bases). V lost 2 bases, J lost 2 bases, and 12 bases lay in between. The V gene's germline CDR1 is MNHNY and CDR2 SVGAGI (reference sequence). This CDR3 is built from 15 residues.

The chain couples TRBV30 to TRBJ1-4; D gene ambiguous. Germline-derived CDR1 and CDR2 are GTSNPN and SVGIG (reference sequence). This CDR3 comprises 13 residues. V was pared by 2 bases and J by 3 bases, with 7 bases between. CDR3 sequence: CAWSKSANEKLFF. CDR3 bases: TGTGCCTGGAGTAAGTCGGCTAATGAAAAACTGTTTTTT. Based on the CDR3 plus reference TRBV30 and TRBJ1-4, the full variable domain is SQTIHQWPATLVQPVGSPLSLECTVEGTSNPNLYWYRQAAGRGLQLLFYSVGIGQISSEVPQNLSASRPQDRQFILSSKKLLLSDSGFYLCAWSKSANEKLFFGSGTQLSVL.